Listed below are T cell receptor beta chains from one sample, sequenced in a study. Some clones are missing from TCRdb's copy, which holds only in-frame ones; the method was immunoSEQ multiplex PCR. The data show tens of thousands of clones, just over 90% seen once. Sequenced sample: PBMCs. The receptor source for this set is a man in his forties or fifties with rheumatoid arthritis. The CDR3 runs from the conserved cysteine through the conserved F or W.

j_call v_call cdr3_aa
TRBJ2-3 TRBV18 CASSPKLAGTFTDTQYF
TRBJ1-3 TRBV5-6 CASSLRGKGNTIYF
TRBJ1-3 TRBV19 CASIRTSGNTIYF
TRBJ2-7 TRBV6-5 CASSYRDRGSYEQYF
TRBJ2-7 TRBV30 CAWIPPHRWAGGDEQYF
TRBJ1-1 TRBV6-4 CASSVDLNTEAFF
TRBJ1-5 TRBV4-1 CASSQVDQGSQPQHF
TRBJ2-7 TRBV30 CAWSGTGHNSYEQYF
TRBJ2-6 TRBV6-5 CASQRGAGANVLTF
TRBJ1-4 TRBV5-1 CASSLDPTGTNEKLFF
TRBJ1-5 TRBV7-3 CASSGPGHFNQPQHF
TRBJ1-3 TRBV11-2 CASSAWEGVAGNTIYF
TRBJ2-7 TRBV5-6 CASSLVDTRGSYEQYF
TRBJ1-1 TRBV19 CASSQTGGGTEAFF